Listed below are T cell receptor beta chains from one sample, sequenced in a study of ipilimumab plus nivolumab after autologous stem cell transplantation. Method: immunoSEQ multiplex PCR; TCRdb's copy keeps in-frame clones and lacks some. The top ten hold roughly 35% of the sample, which has 15,000 to 20,000 clones, 65% to 85% seen once. The sample in question was PBMCs, obtained in a trial of ipilimumab plus nivolumab as post-transplant consolidation. These receptors all stem from a male donor with diffuse large B-cell lymphoma. Each CDR3 is given with its conserved first and last residue. Some rows mark clone size as missing; the rest say once, few, many or name a class of expanded clone.

.	TRBV5-4	CASSLGDTGELFF
.	TRBV5-4	CASSWRQGAPNEQYF
.	TRBV10-1	CASNSYGYTF
.	TRBV2	CASTFKGGNTGELFF
.	TRBV15	CATSRGQGRYEQYF
.	TRBV23-1	CASSRGGRGARSSYEQYF
.	TRBV9	CASSKGLAGGPGELFF
.	TRBV7-9	CASSLSLGSGAYNEQFF
once	TRBV4-2	CASSRGTSADNEQFF
.	TRBV5-1	CASSLGSGGVSYNEQFF
.	TRBV6-1	CASSLQGGSNQPQHF
.	TRBV28	CASSLWGGWNEQFF
large	TRBV6-1	CASKDQGHGYTF
.	TRBV4-1	CASSQGPVSYEQYF
.	TRBV10-1	CASSESGQPQHF
.	TRBV7-2	CASSLLSSTQYF
once	TRBV19	CASSSADSYNEQFF
.	TRBV4-2	CASSQDGLYRAASEQYF
once	TRBV6-1	CASRLTGDEAFF
.	TRBV7-2	CASSPRDSYSANEKLFF
.	TRBV5-1	CASSWTAGELFF
.	TRBV19	CASSMVSDNQPQHF
.	TRBV5-1	CASSSQMVGTEAFF